Below, 10 T cell receptor beta chains from the same sample are listed, as sequenced in a study of naive and memory T cell subsets. An equimolar mix of two oligonucleotides served as the beta constant-region primer for TRBC1 and TRBC2. Nested alpha and beta constant-region primers with the SP2 primer drove four PCR rounds on ligated cDNA. Using its own MiXCR run on the UMI-ligation and nested PCR reads, TCRdb lists one record per CDR3 protein. The sample has 95,000 to 150,000 distinct CDR3 sequences; approximately 37% are singletons. Specimen: central memory CD4+ T cells from blood. The receptor source for this set is a human donor in good health.

The chain couples TRBV4-3 to TRBJ2-4; 7 nucleotides agree with TRBD2. V gave up 3 bases and J gave up 5 bases; unmatched junction bases: 10. Germline V gene sequence: CDR1 LGHNA, CDR2 YSLEER. The length of the CDR3 is 16 residues. CDR3 in amino acids: CASSQGVGGGQNIQYF. The CDR3 DNA reads as TGCGCCAGCAGCCAGGGTGTGGGGGGGGGACAAAACATTCAGTACTTC.

This clonotype was observed a few times. The chain combines TRBV27 with TRBJ2-1; 9 bases are shared with TRBD2. V dropped 5 bases and J dropped 2; count of bases not matched to a gene: 7. The germline CDR1 and CDR2 sequences are MNHEY and SMNVEV (reference sequence). CDR3 length: 16 residues. The chain's CDR3 is CASSRLSGSAYNEQFF. For the CDR3, the DNA is TGTGCCAGCAGTCGACTTAGCGGGAGTGCCTACAATGAGCAGTTCTTC.

This clonotype has more than one count but fewer than ten. V usage is TRBV6-6 and J usage is TRBJ2-3; D is ambiguous. The V gene lost 8 bases and the J gene lost 2 bases, with 5 bases spanning the gap. Germline-derived CDR1 and CDR2 are MNHNY and SVGAGI (reference sequence). CDR3 length equals 11 residues. The CDR3 region is CASQVTDTQYF. The CDR3 DNA follows: TGTGCCAGCCAAGTCACAGATACGCAGTATTTT.

The chain is built from TRBV19 and TRBJ2-4; 14 bases are a match to TRBD2. Germline V gene sequence: CDR1 LNHDA, CDR2 SQIVND (reference sequence). CDR3 length equals 15 residues. After removal of 4 bases from V and 6 bases from J, the junction contained 2 bases not matched to a gene. The CDR3 region is CASSTGLAGGNIQYF. As DNA, the CDR3 is TGTGCCAGTAGTACCGGACTAGCGGGAGGAAACATTCAGTACTTC.

This clonotype was counted a single time. This chain links TRBV3-1 with TRBJ2-1, with D possibly TRBD2 on 6 matching bases. Trimming took off 4 bases at V and 9 bases at J, with 13 bases between the two ends. The length of the CDR3 is 13 residues. The germline CDR1 and CDR2 sequences are LGHDT and YNNKEL (reference sequence). CDR3 loop: CASSRTGVGEQFF. CDR3 sequence (DNA): TGTGCCAGCAGCCGAACGGGGGTGGGTGAGCAGTTCTTC.

V gene TRBV29-1 combines with J gene TRBJ1-2, with 9 bases fitting TRBD1. V dropped 7 bases and J dropped 6; count of bases not matched to a gene: 9. This CDR3 is built from 13 residues. Germline V lookup: CDR1 SQVTM, CDR2 ANQGSEA. CDR3 residues: CSAQGQGRDGYTF. In DNA, the CDR3 is TGCAGCGCCCAGGGACAGGGAAGAGATGGCTACACCTTC.

The sample holds a few counts of this clonotype. This chain uses TRBV7-7 with TRBJ2-7; 7 positions match TRBD2. With 0 bases clipped from V and 5 bases from J, the junction kept 7 bases outside the gene matches. The CDR3 sequence is 15 residues long. Germline V gene lookup returns CDR1 SSHAT and CDR2 FNYEAQ (reference sequence). The CDR3 spells CASSLAPGLENEQYF. The CDR3 nucleotides are TGTGCCAGCAGCTTAGCCCCCGGACTAGAGAACGAGCAGTACTTC.

The CDR3 coding sequence is TGCAGCGTTGAATATTTTGGCAGTACGGATACGCAGTATTTT. Protein sequence: CSVEYFGSTDTQYF. This sequence joins TRBV29-1 and TRBJ2-3; D unresolved. This CDR3 region has 14 residues. Per the germline V gene, CDR1 is SQVTM and CDR2 is ANQGSEA. V lost 2 bases, J lost 6 bases, and 15 bases lay in between.

V and J are TRBV29-1 and TRBJ2-5; the match to TRBD1 covers 7 bases. The CDR3 loop spans 12 amino acids. The junction had 6 bases not matched to a gene; V was cut back by 7 bases and J by 4 bases. CDR1 SQVTM and CDR2 ANQGSEA come from the germline V gene. The CDR3 region is CSGEDRLETQYF. DNA of the CDR3: TGCAGCGGAGAGGACAGGTTAGAGACCCAGTACTTC.

This clonotype was counted between two and nine times. The rearrangement joins TRBV9 to TRBJ2-1; D not resolved. This CDR3 is built from 15 residues. Germline assignment: CDR1 SGDLS and CDR2 YYNGEE. V lost 5 bases and J lost 6, with 18 bases in between. The CDR3 is CASSFGGDISNEQFF. The CDR3 DNA is TGTGCCAGCAGTTTCGGCGGAGACATCAGCAATGAGCAGTTCTTC. The variable domain in full, completed from reference TRBV9 and TRBJ2-1, reads DSGVTQTPKHLITATGQRVTLRCSPRSGDLSVYWYQQSLDQGLQFLIQYYNGEERAKGNILERFSAQQFPDLHSELNLSSLELGDSALYFCASSFGGDISNEQFFGPGTRLTVL.